The rows below give T cell receptor beta chains drawn from one sample of a study of blood T cell repertoires in COVID-19. Sequenced by immunoSEQ multiplex PCR; TCRdb stores in-frame clones only, minus some. The table shows roughly 97,000 clones, with about four fifths occurring only once. Sample: peripheral blood. Receptor source: a man between 60 and 70 years old with acute or convalescent COVID-19. The CDR3 runs from the conserved cysteine through the conserved F or W. A D gene is named only where the DNA matches it firmly. Part of the rows lack a size; the others show once, few, many or a class for expanded clones.

cdr3_nt: TGTGCCATCAGGGACAGGGGCCCAGAGACCCAGTACTTC
cdr3_aa: CAIRDRGPETQYF
d_call: TRBD1
v_call: TRBV10-3
clone_size: once
j_call: TRBJ2-5

cdr3_nt: TGCAGCGGGGGGACAGGGTGGAATGAAAAACTGTTTTTT
cdr3_aa: CSGGTGWNEKLFF
d_call: TRBD1
v_call: TRBV29-1
clone_size: NA
j_call: TRBJ1-4

cdr3_nt: TGTGCCAGCAGTGAGACTAGCGGTGACTACAATGAGCAGTTCTTC
cdr3_aa: CASSETSGDYNEQFF
d_call: TRBD2
v_call: TRBV6-1
clone_size: medium-sized
j_call: TRBJ2-1

cdr3_nt: TGTGCCAGTCCCAGTGCTCAGCCCCAGCATTTT
cdr3_aa: CASPSAQPQHF
d_call: NA
v_call: TRBV28
clone_size: once
j_call: TRBJ1-5

cdr3_nt: TGTGCCAGCAGCGTTACTAGCGGGAGTTATTATGAGCAGTTCTTC
cdr3_aa: CASSVTSGSYYEQFF
d_call: TRBD2
v_call: TRBV11-2
clone_size: NA
j_call: TRBJ2-1

cdr3_nt: TGCAGTACCGAAGGGGGGAGGGGGACAGATACGCAGTATTTT
cdr3_aa: CSTEGGRGTDTQYF
d_call: NA
v_call: TRBV29-1
clone_size: NA
j_call: TRBJ2-3

cdr3_nt: TGTGCCAGCAGCAAATGGACAGGGTATAATTCACCCCTCCACTTT
cdr3_aa: CASSKWTGYNSPLHF
d_call: TRBD1
v_call: TRBV7-2
clone_size: NA
j_call: TRBJ1-6

cdr3_nt: TGCGCCAGCAGCTTGGTCGGGGTTCCGGGGGCTTTCTTT
cdr3_aa: CASSLVGVPGAFF
d_call: NA
v_call: TRBV5-1
clone_size: NA
j_call: TRBJ1-1

cdr3_nt: TGCGCCAGCAGCCACCAGAACCAAGAGACCCAGTACTTC
cdr3_aa: CASSHQNQETQYF
d_call: NA
v_call: TRBV4-1
clone_size: NA
j_call: TRBJ2-5

cdr3_nt: TGTGCCAGCAGTGTAGACAGGGGGATCGATGGCTACACCTTC
cdr3_aa: CASSVDRGIDGYTF
d_call: TRBD1
v_call: TRBV2
clone_size: many
j_call: TRBJ1-2

cdr3_nt: TGTGCCAGCAGCCAAAGGGGCGGGAGGGTCTCCGAGCAGTACTTC
cdr3_aa: CASSQRGGRVSEQYF
d_call: TRBD2
v_call: TRBV7-8
clone_size: few
j_call: TRBJ2-7

cdr3_nt: TGTGCTAGCAGTATACGGCAGGGTGAAAAACTGTTTTTT
cdr3_aa: CASSIRQGEKLFF
d_call: NA
v_call: TRBV7-7
clone_size: NA
j_call: TRBJ1-4

cdr3_nt: TGTGCCAGCAGCTTGTTGTCACACCAAGATCAGCCCCAGCATTTT
cdr3_aa: CASSLLSHQDQPQHF
d_call: NA
v_call: TRBV5-6
clone_size: NA
j_call: TRBJ1-5

cdr3_nt: TGTGCCAGCAGTTTATCGTCGGGAAATGAGCAGTTCTTC
cdr3_aa: CASSLSSGNEQFF
d_call: NA
v_call: TRBV28
clone_size: many
j_call: TRBJ2-1

cdr3_nt: TGTGCCAGTAGTATAAGGGGGGGCGGGCAGCCCCAGCATTTT
cdr3_aa: CASSIRGGGQPQHF
d_call: NA
v_call: TRBV19
clone_size: NA
j_call: TRBJ1-5

cdr3_nt: TGTGCCAGTAGCCAAGACCCAAAGCGCGGGGAGCTGTTTTTT
cdr3_aa: CASSQDPKRGELFF
d_call: NA
v_call: TRBV19
clone_size: NA
j_call: TRBJ2-2

cdr3_nt: TGCGCCAGCAGCTCCCGGGACAGGGGATTCACTGAAGCTTTCTTT
cdr3_aa: CASSSRDRGFTEAFF
d_call: TRBD1
v_call: TRBV5-1
clone_size: NA
j_call: TRBJ1-1

cdr3_nt: TGTGCCAGCAGCTTTTCCGGGAGAAGTGTCTACGAGCAGTACTTC
cdr3_aa: CASSFSGRSVYEQYF
d_call: NA
v_call: TRBV5-4
clone_size: NA
j_call: TRBJ2-7

cdr3_nt: TGTGCCAGCAGTCGAGGGGACAGGGGACAGCCCCAGCATTTT
cdr3_aa: CASSRGDRGQPQHF
d_call: TRBD1
v_call: TRBV6-5
clone_size: NA
j_call: TRBJ1-5

cdr3_nt: TGTGCCAGCAGTGAAGGCCCGGCCTACAATGAGCAGTTCTTC
cdr3_aa: CASSEGPAYNEQFF
d_call: NA
v_call: TRBV6-1
clone_size: NA
j_call: TRBJ2-1

cdr3_nt: TGTGCCAGCAGTACCGCCGGGTTCAATGAGCAGTTCTTC
cdr3_aa: CASSTAGFNEQFF
d_call: NA
v_call: TRBV28
clone_size: NA
j_call: TRBJ2-1

cdr3_nt: TGTGCCAGCAGCTCGTCCGGACAGAACCAAGAGACCCAGTACTTC
cdr3_aa: CASSSSGQNQETQYF
d_call: NA
v_call: TRBV5-4
clone_size: NA
j_call: TRBJ2-5

cdr3_nt: TGTGCCAGCAGCTTAACGGGGGCCTATAATTCACCCCTCCACTTT
cdr3_aa: CASSLTGAYNSPLHF
d_call: NA
v_call: TRBV7-8
clone_size: NA
j_call: TRBJ1-6

cdr3_nt: TGTGCCAGCCGAGACAGAAACTATGGCTACACCTTC
cdr3_aa: CASRDRNYGYTF
d_call: NA
v_call: TRBV27
clone_size: NA
j_call: TRBJ1-2

cdr3_nt: TGTGCCAGCAGTTTAGCGGGAGGTGGGGGCGGCTACACCTTC
cdr3_aa: CASSLAGGGGGYTF
d_call: NA
v_call: TRBV27
clone_size: NA
j_call: TRBJ1-2

cdr3_nt: TGTGCCAGCAGTTTATTTCGCGGAGATACGCAGTATTTT
cdr3_aa: CASSLFRGDTQYF
d_call: NA
v_call: TRBV28
clone_size: NA
j_call: TRBJ2-3

cdr3_nt: TGTGCCAGTAGTCGAGGGGGGGAAGGAGAAAAACTGTTTTTT
cdr3_aa: CASSRGGEGEKLFF
d_call: NA
v_call: TRBV19
clone_size: NA
j_call: TRBJ1-4

cdr3_nt: TGTGCCAGTAGTATGAGCGGAAGCTCCTACAATGAGCAGTTCTTC
cdr3_aa: CASSMSGSSYNEQFF
d_call: NA
v_call: TRBV19
clone_size: NA
j_call: TRBJ2-1

cdr3_nt: TGTGCCAGCAGTTTATCGATTCTTGAGACCGGGGAGCTGTTTTTT
cdr3_aa: CASSLSILETGELFF
d_call: NA
v_call: TRBV27
clone_size: NA
j_call: TRBJ2-2

cdr3_nt: TGTGCCAGCAGTGAGTCGAGACTAGCAAGCAATGAGCAGTTCTTC
cdr3_aa: CASSESRLASNEQFF
d_call: TRBD2
v_call: TRBV6-1
clone_size: NA
j_call: TRBJ2-1

cdr3_nt: TGTGCCAGCAGTGAAATGTTGGCAGACTATGGCTACACCTTC
cdr3_aa: CASSEMLADYGYTF
d_call: NA
v_call: TRBV6-1
clone_size: NA
j_call: TRBJ1-2

cdr3_nt: TGTGCTAGTGGTTTGGTAGGGAATAGGGAGTCCCAAGAGACCCAGTACTTC
cdr3_aa: CASGLVGNRESQETQYF
d_call: NA
v_call: TRBV12-5
clone_size: NA
j_call: TRBJ2-5

cdr3_nt: TGTGCCAGCAGTTTAGGGACAGGAGGCCATTCCTACGAGCAGTACTTC
cdr3_aa: CASSLGTGGHSYEQYF
d_call: TRBD1
v_call: TRBV28
clone_size: NA
j_call: TRBJ2-7

cdr3_nt: TGTGCCAGTAGCCGACTAGCGGGAGGCTACAATGAGCAGTTCTTC
cdr3_aa: CASSRLAGGYNEQFF
d_call: TRBD2
v_call: TRBV19
clone_size: NA
j_call: TRBJ2-1

cdr3_nt: TGTGCCAGCAGTTCTCAACGACTAGCGGGATCTAGCACAGATACGCAGTATTTT
cdr3_aa: CASSSQRLAGSSTDTQYF
d_call: TRBD2
v_call: TRBV6-2/TRBV6-3
clone_size: NA
j_call: TRBJ2-3

cdr3_nt: TGCGCCAGCTCCGCCGCTGGGGGCCCCCACACCGGGGAGCTGTTTTTT
cdr3_aa: CASSAAGGPHTGELFF
d_call: NA
v_call: TRBV5-1
clone_size: NA
j_call: TRBJ2-2

cdr3_nt: TGCGCCAGCAGCTTACCGGGACAGCGCAACAATGAGCAGTTCTTC
cdr3_aa: CASSLPGQRNNEQFF
d_call: TRBD1
v_call: TRBV5-1
clone_size: NA
j_call: TRBJ2-1

cdr3_nt: TGTGCCATCAGTGCGGGCAGGGGAAATTCACCCCTCCACTTT
cdr3_aa: CAISAGRGNSPLHF
d_call: NA
v_call: TRBV10-3
clone_size: once
j_call: TRBJ1-6

cdr3_nt: TGTGCCAGCAGTCCGAACAGGGACCCGAACACTGAAGCTTTCTTT
cdr3_aa: CASSPNRDPNTEAFF
d_call: NA
v_call: TRBV27
clone_size: once
j_call: TRBJ1-1

cdr3_nt: TGTGCCACTACGGGGATGGGGAGCAATGGCTACACCTTC
cdr3_aa: CATTGMGSNGYTF
d_call: NA
v_call: TRBV19
clone_size: NA
j_call: TRBJ1-2

cdr3_nt: TGCGCCAGCAGTGAAATAGACAGGGTAAATTCAGATACGCAGTATTTT
cdr3_aa: CASSEIDRVNSDTQYF
d_call: TRBD1
v_call: TRBV10-1
clone_size: NA
j_call: TRBJ2-3

cdr3_nt: TGTGCCACCAGCGGGACCAGGGTAAGGGGAGGCACTGAAGCTTTCTTT
cdr3_aa: CATSGTRVRGGTEAFF
d_call: NA
v_call: TRBV15
clone_size: NA
j_call: TRBJ1-1

cdr3_nt: TGTGCCAGCAGTTACCAAGCCGGGGATCAGCCCCAGCATTTT
cdr3_aa: CASSYQAGDQPQHF
d_call: NA
v_call: TRBV6-5
clone_size: NA
j_call: TRBJ1-5

cdr3_nt: TGTGCCAGCAGCCCCCGGACTAGCAGCAACTACGAGCAGTACTTC
cdr3_aa: CASSPRTSSNYEQYF
d_call: TRBD2
v_call: TRBV11-1
clone_size: few
j_call: TRBJ2-7

cdr3_nt: TGTGCCAGTAGTATAGATCGACAACCGGGACAGGTCGTTTTT
cdr3_aa: CASSIDRQPGQVVF
d_call: TRBD1
v_call: TRBV19
clone_size: NA
j_call: TRBJ1-4

cdr3_nt: TGTGCCAGCAGTGCCAGGGGTTTAGGGACTAAGTTCACTGAAGCTTTCTTT
cdr3_aa: CASSARGLGTKFTEAFF
d_call: NA
v_call: TRBV28
clone_size: NA
j_call: TRBJ1-1